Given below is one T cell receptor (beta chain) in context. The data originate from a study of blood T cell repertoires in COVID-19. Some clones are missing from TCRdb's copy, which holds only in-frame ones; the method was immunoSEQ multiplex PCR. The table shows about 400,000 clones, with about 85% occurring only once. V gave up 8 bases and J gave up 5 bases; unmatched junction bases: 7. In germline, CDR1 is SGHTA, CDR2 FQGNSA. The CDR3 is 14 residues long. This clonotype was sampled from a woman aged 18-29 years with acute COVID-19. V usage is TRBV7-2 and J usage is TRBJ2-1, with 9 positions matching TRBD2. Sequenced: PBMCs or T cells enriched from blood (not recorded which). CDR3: CASRAGGRNNEQFF. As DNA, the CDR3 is TGTGCCAGCCGGGCGGGGGGGCGGAACAATGAGCAGTTCTTC.